Shown below are 32 T cell receptor beta chains from a single sample sequenced in a study of cytomegalovirus exposure and HLA in healthy donors. The repertoire was sequenced with immunoSEQ multiplex PCR; TCRdb's copy has only in-frame clones and lacks some. The data contain 65,000 to 75,000 clones, roughly 94% of them singletons. Sequenced input: PBMCs. The source of these receptors is a woman in her late teens or twenties in good health and CMV-seropositive.

The rearrangement joins TRBV6-6 to TRBJ2-2; the match to TRBD2 covers 7 bases. The CDR3 spans 13 residues. Germline CDR1 and CDR2: MNHNY and SVGAGI (reference sequence). Trimming at V came to 7 bases and at J to 7 bases, leaving 6 bases not matched to a gene. The CDR3 DNA sequence: TGTGCCAGCAACCGACTAGCTGTCGGGGAGCTGTTTTTT. This sequence encodes CASNRLAVGELFF.

This clone occurred once. The V gene is TRBV10-1, the J gene TRBJ2-3; the match to TRBD1 covers 7 bases. Losses at the gene ends were 4 bases for V and 5 bases for J; bases not matched to a gene: 3. Germline CDR1 is WNHNN and CDR2 is SYGVQD (reference sequence). The CDR3 runs to 13 residues. As DNA, the CDR3 is TGCGCCAGCAGTGGGGACAGCCGAGATACGCAGTATTTT. This gives the protein CASSGDSRDTQYF.

This clone was observed a single time. The V gene is TRBV10-3, the J gene TRBJ2-3; TRBD2 aligns across 13 bases. Germline CDR1 is ENHRY and CDR2 is SYGVKD. The length of the CDR3 is 15 residues. After removal of 11 bases from V and 2 bases from J, the junction contained 7 bases not matched to a gene. CDR3 sequence reads: CAVGLAGAYTDTQYF. The DNA of the CDR3 is TGTGCCGTTGGACTAGCGGGGGCCTACACAGATACGCAGTATTTT.

The chain's CDR3 is CASSTGSQPQHF. Here the CDR3 DNA reads TGTGCCAGCTCAACGGGTTCCCAGCCCCAGCATTTT. The gene calls are TRBV18 and TRBJ1-5; D is unresolved. Germline lookup yields CDR1 KGHSH and CDR2 LQKENI. V shed 5 bases and J shed 7 bases, with 9 bases lying between them. This CDR3 has 12 residues.

The rearrangement uses TRBV6-5 and TRBJ2-5; 8 positions match TRBD1. The V gene's germline CDR1 is MNHEY and CDR2 SVGAGI. There are 14 residues in the CDR3. The V segment lost 6 bases and the J segment 5 bases; nucleotides outside the gene matches: 8. The CDR3 loop is CASSSRGLGETQYF. The CDR3 DNA sequence: TGTGCCAGCAGCAGCAGGGGGCTCGGGGAGACCCAGTACTTC.

The chain has TRBV5-1 and TRBJ2-7; weak D call: TRBD1 (6 bases). This CDR3 spans 15 amino acids. V was clipped by 2 bases and J by 3 bases, with 15 bases between them. Germline V CDR1 and CDR2: SGHRS, YFSETQ. Here the CDR3 DNA reads TGCGCCAGCAGCTTTCAGACAGGCCCCAACTACGAGCAGTACTTC. The encoded protein is CASSFQTGPNYEQYF.

This chain connects TRBV7-8 to TRBJ1-5, with D uncertain. CDR3 size: 11 residues. The germline gives CDR1 SGHVS, CDR2 FQNEAQ. V was cut by 2 bases and J by 10 bases, with 6 bases left in between. CDR3 sequence reads: CASSLLGPQHF. CDR3 nucleotide sequence: TGTGCCAGCAGCTTACTAGGCCCCCAGCATTTT.

The table lists this clone with a count of one. This chain links TRBV4-2 with TRBJ2-5, with D perhaps matching TRBD1 (5 bases). CDR1 and CDR2 (germline): LGHNA, YNFKEQ. The CDR3 loop spans 13 amino acids. Deletions cut 5 bases from V and 1 base from J, with 8 bases between. CDR3 DNA: TGTGCCAGCAGCGACAGCCCCCAAGAGACCCAGTACTTC. It codes for CASSDSPQETQYF.

The chain links TRBV7-2 to TRBJ2-3; 7 nucleotides match TRBD1. The V segment lost 4 bases and the J segment 6 bases; nucleotides outside the gene matches: 7. Germline CDR1 is SGHTA and CDR2 is FQGNSA. The CDR3 length is 14 residues. The DNA for the CDR3 is TGTGCCAGCAGCTCGGACAGGTGGGGCGATACGCAGTATTTT. As protein: CASSSDRWGDTQYF. Filled out from reference TRBV7-2 and TRBJ2-3, the complete variable domain reads GAGVSQSPSNKVTEKGKDVELRCDPISGHTALYWYRQSLGQGLEFLIYFQGNSAPDKSGLPSDRFSAERTGGSVSTLTIQRTQQEDSAVYLCASSSDRWGDTQYFGPGTRLTVL.

The gene calls are TRBV10-1 and TRBJ1-2; D not certain. The CDR3 loop spans 13 amino acids. Trimming shortened V by 0 bases and J by 3 bases, and 5 bases separated the two germline ends. In germline, CDR1 is WNHNN, CDR2 SYGVQD (reference sequence). In DNA, the CDR3 is TGCGCCAGCAGTGAGTCTGGCCACTATGGCTACACCTTC. This sequence encodes CASSESGHYGYTF.

This rearrangement joins TRBV7-2 to TRBJ2-1; 7 nucleotides match TRBD1. The length of the CDR3 is 16 residues. V was pared by 5 bases and J by 5 bases, with 12 bases of the junction left unmatched. CDR1 and CDR2 from the germline V gene are SGHTA and FQGNSA. The CDR3 nucleotides are TGTGCCAGCAGCCCGAAGGGACAGATTGCAAACAATGAGCAGTTCTTC. Translation gives CASSPKGQIANNEQFF.

This rearrangement joins TRBV6-1 to TRBJ1-1, with D unresolved. The CDR3 spans 15 residues. CDR1 MNHNS and CDR2 SASEGT come from the germline V gene. Deletions cut 6 bases from V and 2 bases from J, with 16 bases between. The CDR3 DNA reads as TGTGCCAGCAGCCCCGAGGGTCAGATTAACACTGAAGCTTTCTTT. This sequence encodes CASSPEGQINTEAFF.

The rearrangement joins TRBV9 to TRBJ1-2; D unclear. The V gene lost 6 bases and the J gene lost 4 bases, with 13 bases spanning the gap. The germline V gene encodes CDR1 SGDLS and CDR2 YYNGEE. The CDR3 length is 13 residues. This CDR3 is CASTGAQTYGYTF. Written as DNA, the CDR3 is TGTGCCAGCACGGGAGCACAGACCTATGGCTACACCTTC.

This sequence joins TRBV10-3 and TRBJ1-1, with TRBD1 identical over 7 bases. Trimming at V came to 6 bases and at J to 7 bases, leaving 14 bases not matched to a gene. The CDR3 contains 15 residues. Germline V lookup: CDR1 ENHRY, CDR2 SYGVKD. The CDR3, as DNA: TGTGCCATCAGGAATCCCAGGGGGGCCACGGGTGAAGCTTTCTTT. Translation: CAIRNPRGATGEAFF.

The rearrangement links TRBV5-8 to TRBJ1-3, with D perhaps matching TRBD1 (5 bases). The CDR3 consists of 17 residues. Trimming removed 1 base at V and 7 bases at J, with 21 bases between. Germline V CDR1 and CDR2: SGHTS, YDEGEE. The CDR3 DNA follows: TGTGCCAGCAGCTTGTGGTTTGGGGCCCGAGAGAGGAACACCATATATTTT. This gives the protein CASSLWFGARERNTIYF.

The rearrangement links TRBV5-6 to TRBJ2-1, with 7 positions matching TRBD2. There are 14 residues in the CDR3. J gave up 8 bases and V 4 bases, and 9 bases lay outside the gene matches. Germline V gene sequence: CDR1 SGHDT, CDR2 YYEEEE. The CDR3 loop is CASSLTSVGDEQFF. The CDR3 DNA reads TGTGCCAGCAGCCTTACTAGCGTTGGCGATGAGCAGTTCTTC.

The chain uses TRBV7-2 and TRBJ1-5; 7 bases are shared with TRBD1. Germline V gives CDR1 SGHTA, CDR2 FQGNSA. The J segment lost 7 bases and the V segment lost 2 bases, leaving 8 bases of the junction unmatched. This CDR3 region has 15 residues. The CDR3 loop is CASSLRQGGGQPQHF. For the CDR3, the DNA is TGTGCCAGCAGCTTAAGACAGGGAGGCGGACAGCCCCAGCATTTT.

This rearrangement joins TRBV19 to TRBJ1-1; 7 bases fit TRBD1. The J segment lost 4 bases and the V segment lost 6 bases, leaving 2 bases of the junction unmatched. The germline V gene has CDR1 LNHDA and CDR2 SQIVND (reference sequence). The CDR3 consists of 12 residues. CDR3 in amino acids: CASRQGSTEAFF. CDR3 nucleotide sequence: TGTGCCAGTAGACAGGGGAGCACTGAAGCTTTCTTT.

The rearrangement joins TRBV11-2 to TRBJ2-7; 10 bases line up with TRBD1. J lost 2 bases, V lost 4 bases, and 2 bases had no gene match. The CDR3 spans 14 residues. Germline V gene data show CDR1 as SGHAT and CDR2 as FQNNGV. This CDR3 is CASSWDRGAYEQYF. CDR3 in DNA: TGTGCCAGCAGCTGGGACAGGGGAGCCTACGAGCAGTACTTC.

This clone appeared a single time. The rearrangement links TRBV19 to TRBJ2-1; TRBD2 matches 7 bases. The germline V gene has CDR1 LNHDA and CDR2 SQIVND (reference sequence). With V trimmed by 8 bases and J by 4 bases, 11 bases remained unmatched. The CDR3 length is 15 residues. The CDR3 DNA is TGTGCCAGTGCATTCTCGGCGGGGGATTACAATGAGCAGTTCTTC. This gives the protein CASAFSAGDYNEQFF.

The rearrangement links TRBV11-2 to TRBJ2-1; maybe TRBD1 (5 bases). Germline assignment: CDR1 SGHAT and CDR2 FQNNGV. The CDR3 runs 15 residues. Trimming cost V 2 bases and J 1 base, with 9 bases left between them. Here the CDR3 reads CASSLIGVSYNEQFF. As DNA, the CDR3 is TGTGCCAGCAGCTTAATAGGGGTATCCTACAATGAGCAGTTCTTC.

V usage is TRBV11-1 and J usage is TRBJ1-2, with D possibly matching TRBD1 (5 bases). CDR1 and CDR2 (germline): SGHAT, FQDESV (reference sequence). V was trimmed by 2 bases and J by 4 bases, leaving 11 bases between them. This CDR3 comprises 14 residues. The CDR3 spells CASSLWRGSYGYTF. In DNA form, the CDR3 reads TGTGCCAGCAGCTTATGGCGGGGGAGCTATGGCTACACCTTC.

The J gene is TRBJ2-7, the V gene TRBV7-9; D uncertain. Germline CDR1 reads SEHNR; CDR2 reads FQNEAQ (reference sequence). V dropped 1 base and J dropped 5 bases, with 6 bases sitting between them. CDR3 length: 12 amino acids. CDR3 in DNA: TGTGCCAGCAGCTTAGGTCAGAACGAGCAGTACTTC. This gives the protein CASSLGQNEQYF.

V and J are TRBV5-4 and TRBJ2-3; 8 bases are a match to TRBD2. The germline CDR1 and CDR2 sequences are SGHNT and YYREEE (reference sequence). CDR3 size: 15 residues. V shed 3 bases, J shed 6 bases, and the junction held 9 bases outside the gene matches. CDR3 in amino acids: CASSSVAGPSDTQYF. DNA of the CDR3: TGTGCCAGCAGCTCCGTAGCGGGACCATCCGATACGCAGTATTTT.

The chain recombines TRBV5-4 with TRBJ2-5; D unresolved. Trimming took off 0 bases at V and 5 bases at J, with 11 bases between the two ends. Germline CDR1 SGHNT, CDR2 YYREEE (reference sequence). This CDR3 has 14 amino acids. The CDR3 sequence: CASSLGPSIETQYF. The CDR3 nucleotides read TGTGCCAGCAGCTTGGGGCCGTCGATTGAGACCCAGTACTTC.

The CDR3 reads CASSSGQNYGYTF. The CDR3 bases are TGTGCCAGCAGTTCCGGACAGAACTATGGCTACACCTTC. The chain links TRBV27 to TRBJ1-2, with TRBD1 as a possible D gene (6 bases). V lost 4 bases to trimming and J lost 2 bases, with 8 bases between them. The CDR3 has 13 residues. In germline, CDR1 is MNHEY, CDR2 SMNVEV (reference sequence).

The rearrangement joins TRBV30 to TRBJ2-2, with D perhaps TRBD2 (5 bases). The CDR3 is 12 residues long. CDR1 GTSNPN and CDR2 SVGIG come from the germline V gene (reference sequence). The ends were cut back, 3 bases at V and 7 bases at J, with 9 bases in the middle. Here the CDR3 reads CAWSSGSGELFF. CDR3 nucleotide sequence: TGTGCCTGGAGCTCGGGGAGCGGGGAGCTGTTTTTT.

V gene TRBV7-9 combines with J gene TRBJ1-6; a possible D gene is TRBD1 (6 bases). CDR1 SEHNR and CDR2 FQNEAQ come from the germline V gene (reference sequence). The CDR3 consists of 17 residues. Trimming pared 5 bases from V and 4 bases from J, leaving 18 bases between. The CDR3, as DNA: TGTGCCAGCAGCCAATACACCGGGACATCTTATAATTCACCCCTCCACTTT. It codes for CASSQYTGTSYNSPLHF.

This chain links TRBV20-1 with TRBJ1-1, with no clear D. The germline V and J ends were trimmed by 5 bases and 7 bases, with 11 bases remaining between them. This CDR3 spans 11 amino acids. Germline V gene data show CDR1 as DFQATT and CDR2 as SNEGSKA (reference sequence). CDR3 protein: CSAQTRIEAFF. CDR3 bases: TGCAGTGCTCAGACAAGGATTGAAGCTTTCTTT.

J is TRBJ2-1 and V is TRBV7-9, with TRBD2 matching 8 bases. Germline V gene sequence: CDR1 SEHNR, CDR2 FQNEAQ (reference sequence). The CDR3 has 15 residues. The trim removed 5 bases at V and 5 bases at J, leaving 8 bases unmatched. The CDR3 region is CASSLPGTRDNEQFF. CDR3 sequence (DNA): TGTGCCAGCAGCCTTCCCGGGACTAGAGACAATGAGCAGTTCTTC.

This sequence joins TRBV19 and TRBJ2-1, with TRBD2 as a possible D gene (5 bases). Trimming removed 8 bases from V and 6 bases from J, with 14 bases in between. From germline, CDR1 is LNHDA and CDR2 SQIVND (reference sequence). CDR3 length: 13 residues. CDR3 nucleotide sequence: TGTGCCAGTTCGTGGAGAGGGTCCAATGAGCAGTTCTTC. Translation gives CASSWRGSNEQFF.

The V call is TRBV6-6, the J call TRBJ2-1; 9 positions match TRBD1. Germline CDR1 and CDR2: MNHNY and SVGAGI (reference sequence). Trimming cost V 6 bases and J 6 bases; bases outside gene matches: 6. CDR3 length: 14 residues. CDR3 coding DNA: TGTGCCAGCAGGCGGACAGGGGACGCCAATGAGCAGTTCTTC. Translating gives CASRRTGDANEQFF.